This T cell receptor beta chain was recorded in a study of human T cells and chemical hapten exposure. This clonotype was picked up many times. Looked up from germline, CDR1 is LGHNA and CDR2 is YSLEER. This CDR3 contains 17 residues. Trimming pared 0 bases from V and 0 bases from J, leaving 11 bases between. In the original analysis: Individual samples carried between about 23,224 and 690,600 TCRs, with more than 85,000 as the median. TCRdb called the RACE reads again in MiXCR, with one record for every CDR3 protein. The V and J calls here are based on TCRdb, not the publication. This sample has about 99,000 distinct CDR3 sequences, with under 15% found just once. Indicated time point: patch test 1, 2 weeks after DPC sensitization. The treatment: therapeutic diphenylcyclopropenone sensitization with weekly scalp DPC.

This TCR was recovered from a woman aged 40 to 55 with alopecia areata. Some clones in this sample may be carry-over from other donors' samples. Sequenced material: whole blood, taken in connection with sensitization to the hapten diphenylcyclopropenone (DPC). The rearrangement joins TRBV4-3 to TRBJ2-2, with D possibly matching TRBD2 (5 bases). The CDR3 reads CASSQDRGSANTGELFF. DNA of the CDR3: TGCGCCAGCAGCCAAGATAGAGGGAGTGCGAACACCGGGGAGCTGTTTTTT.